This T cell receptor beta chain was identified in a study of cytomegalovirus exposure and HLA in healthy donors. Findings and caveats of the study: Reportedly, fewer N-insertions than the approximately 600-donor mean appeared in an Asian-associated ancestry cluster in a later analysis. The study dropped some indistinguishable V segments, TRBV6-2 and TRBV6-3 among them. It emerged from a later analysis that several of the most significant clusters appeared to be linked to common viral pathogens.

Germline V gene sequence: CDR1 MNHEY, CDR2 SMNVEV (reference sequence). V dropped 4 bases and J dropped 4; count of bases not matched to a gene: 10. The CDR3 runs 17 residues. Only one count was recorded for this clone. As yet, its antigen is unknown. When sampled, the donors appeared nominally healthy, though they likely had unrecorded immune exposures. Vbeta (60) and Jbeta (13) primers were used in the PCR. Repertoires were generated with immunoSEQ multiplex PCR, while TCRdb's copy carries only in-frame clones and drops some. This repertoire shows about 210,000 clones, roughly 87% found once; its top ten account for 6%.

This chain connects TRBV27 to TRBJ2-3, with 11 bases lining up with TRBD2. Sequencing used PBMCs. This sequence was found in a man aged 35 to 55 in good health and CMV-seropositive. CDR3 in amino acids: CASSSIKGTSGPDTQYF. CDR3 nucleotide sequence: TGTGCCAGCAGTTCTATAAAAGGGACTAGCGGCCCAGATACGCAGTATTTT.